This T cell receptor beta chain was captured in a study of CD8+CD57+ T cells in acquired aplastic anemia. By flow cytometry, patients selected for sequencing had shown an expansion of CD8+CD57+ cells. Germline V gene lookup returns CDR1 MGHDK and CDR2 SYGVNS. The V gene lost 3 bases and the J gene lost 4 bases, with 7 bases spanning the gap. There are 13 residues in the CDR3. For CDR3 and TCR beta VDJ profiling, genomic DNA was the template used. TCRdb reanalysed the reads using MiXCR and keeps one entry per CDR3 protein. The data show about 98,000 distinct CDR3 sequences, around 70% seen once. Specimen: sorted CD4+, CD8+, or CD8+CD57+ T cells (not recorded which) from PBMCs. This sequence was found in a human donor with aplastic anemia. The rearrangement uses TRBV25-1 and TRBJ2-1, with unresolved D. For the CDR3, the DNA is TGTGCCAGCAGTGATGCCGGGTACAATGAGCAGTTCTTC. Protein sequence: CASSDAGYNEQFF.